The source of this T cell receptor (beta chain) is a study of Ad26.COV2.S vaccination and SARS-CoV-2 variants. The overall study: Ad26.COV2.S was injected intramuscularly once or twice, 56 days apart. Study-wide findings and caveats: Spike-specific TCR breadth was greater after Ad26.COV2.S than placebo.

Treatment indicated: around 19 received Ad26.COV2.S at low or high dose, single or two shots; about five received placebo; per-sample allocation not given. Sampling took place 63 days after the first vaccine or placebo injection. Vaccination employed an Ad26 vector expressing the Wuhan-strain SARS-CoV-2 spike. Clones were sequenced by immunoSEQ multiplex PCR, and TCRdb holds only the in-frame ones, with some missing. The table lists around 300,000 clones, 88% of them singletons. Comment on this clone: The antigen remains unidentified.

Germline V lookup: CDR1 LNHDA, CDR2 SQIVND (reference sequence). The V and J ends lost 8 bases and 4 bases, in that order; junction bases with no gene match: 6. CDR3 length: 13 amino acids. The genes are TRBV19 and TRBJ2-7; TRBD1 aligns across 9 bases. The material sequenced was peripheral blood, taken in a trial of Ad26.COV2.S vaccine versus placebo. This TCR derives from a person aged 18-60 years who received the Ad26.COV2.S COVID-19 vaccine or a placebo. CDR3 sequence reads: CASAGTGLYEQYF. CDR3 in DNA: TGTGCCAGTGCCGGGACAGGGCTTTACGAGCAGTACTTC.